The clone carrying this T cell receptor beta chain was seen a handful of times. Its matching antigen is unknown. CDR1 DFQATT and CDR2 SNEGSKA come from the germline V gene (reference sequence). V was pared by 6 bases and J by 9 bases, with 11 bases of the junction left unmatched. This CDR3 comprises 13 residues. The data are from a study of T cell repertoires in cytomegalovirus infection. Study context: Recently identified HLA-C-restricted CMV epitopes were used, and well-studied HLA-B-restricted CMV epitopes were used as well. Study-level results: In two of eight donors, the top clonotype was HLA-C-restricted CMV-specific.

A single record per CDR3 protein comes from TCRdb applying MiXCR to the reads. The sample lists around 300,000 distinct CDR3 sequences, approximately 22% occurring once. This sequence joins TRBV20-1 and TRBJ2-1; 7 bases align to TRBD2. The sample consisted of cultured PBMCs, taken from culture after CMV antigen stimulation. This sequence originates from a human donor in good health (CMV status not recorded). Some clones in this sample may be carry-over from other donors' samples. In DNA form, the CDR3 reads TGCAGTGCCCCCCCCCGGGGGGAAGGTGAGCAGTTCTTC. The encoded protein is CSAPPRGEGEQFF.